Listed below are T cell receptor beta chains from one sample, sequenced in a study of T cells after yellow fever vaccination. In TCRdb, the 5' RACE reads were re-called with MiXCR into one record per CDR3 protein. Of 310,000 or so distinct CDR3 sequences in the sample, 3.6% were seen once. This material consisted of PBMCs, taken on the day of the yellow fever booster vaccination. Receptor source: a man between 18 and 29 years old who received the YFV17D yellow fever vaccine. The CDR3 runs from the conserved cysteine through the conserved F or W. Each record gives: V gene, D gene, J gene, clone size, CDR3 protein, CDR3 DNA. A D gene is named only where the DNA matches it firmly. Clone size is not always given. Where it is, it says once, few, many or a class for expanded clones.

TRBV5-1	.	TRBJ2-3	many	CASSARDATDTQYF	TGCGCCAGCAGCGCCCGGGACGCCACAGATACGCAGTATTTT
TRBV5-1	.	TRBJ2-3	many	CASSLEWEADTQYF	TGCGCCAGCAGCTTGGAATGGGAGGCAGATACGCAGTATTTT
TRBV20-1	.	TRBJ2-3	many	CSASSMATNTQYF	TGCAGTGCTAGTAGTATGGCTACAAATACGCAGTATTTT
TRBV10-3	TRBD1	TRBJ2-5	few	CAISVRGTGEETQYF	TGTGCCATCAGTGTTCGAGGGACAGGGGAAGAGACCCAGTACTTC
TRBV7-2	.	TRBJ1-2	few	CASSLTGRGYTF	TGTGCCAGCAGCTTAACAGGGCGGGGCTACACCTTC
TRBV7-2	.	TRBJ2-5	many	CASSRGGAEETQYF	TGTGCCAGCAGCAGGGGGGGGGCCGAAGAGACCCAGTACTTC
TRBV5-1	.	TRBJ2-7	many	CASWVREISYEQYF	TGCGCCAGCTGGGTCCGGGAGATCTCCTACGAGCAGTACTTC
TRBV18	TRBD1	TRBJ1-1	.	CASSRTGGWENTEAFF	TGTGCCAGCTCACGCACAGGGGGCTGGGAGAACACTGAAGCTTTCTTT
TRBV10-3	.	TRBJ1-6	.	CATRVSYNSPLHF	TGTGCCACCCGGGTCAGCTATAATTCACCCCTCCACTTT
TRBV5-5	.	TRBJ2-5	many	CASSLSEETQYF	TGTGCCAGCAGCTTATCCGAGGAGACCCAGTACTTC
TRBV18	.	TRBJ1-2	few	CASSPPQFYGYTF	TGTGCCAGCTCACCACCGCAGTTCTATGGCTACACCTTC
TRBV12-3/TRBV12-4	.	TRBJ1-1	few	CASSVSGYTEAFF	TGTGCCAGCAGTGTATCAGGGTACACTGAAGCTTTCTTT
TRBV5-6	TRBD2	TRBJ2-5	few	CASTDSGGGYETQYF	TGTGCCAGCACCGACAGCGGGGGGGGCTATGAGACCCAGTACTTC
TRBV7-2	TRBD1	TRBJ2-2	.	CASIQGAGKTGELFF	TGTGCCAGCATCCAGGGGGCAGGGAAGACCGGGGAGCTGTTTTTT
TRBV27	TRBD1	TRBJ1-2	.	CASSQQGRIYGYTF	TGTGCCAGCAGCCAACAGGGGCGGATCTATGGCTACACCTTC
TRBV6-1	.	TRBJ2-2	.	CATSPLYTGELFF	TGTGCCACCAGCCCACTTTACACCGGGGAGCTGTTTTTT
TRBV7-2	TRBD2	TRBJ2-3	many	CASSLGLAGASDTQYF	TGTGCCAGCAGCTTAGGACTAGCGGGGGCTTCAGATACGCAGTATTTT
TRBV4-2	.	TRBJ2-2	many	CASSQLKAPNTGELFF	TGTGCCAGCAGCCAACTAAAGGCCCCGAACACCGGGGAGCTGTTTTTT
TRBV19	.	TRBJ2-4	few	CASSTRDGTLAKNIQYF	TGTGCCAGTAGTACCCGGGACGGGACACTAGCCAAAAACATTCAGTACTTC
TRBV6-5	TRBD1	TRBJ1-3	.	CASSLQGLSSGNTIYF	TGTGCCAGCAGTTTACAGGGGTTAAGCTCTGGAAACACCATATATTTT
TRBV3-1	.	TRBJ2-4	many	CASSSRQQGAKNIQYF	TGTGCCAGCAGCTCCAGACAACAGGGAGCCAAAAACATTCAGTACTTC
TRBV24-1	.	TRBJ1-5	many	CATSHRLGNQPQHF	TGTGCCACCAGTCATCGCCTGGGTAATCAGCCCCAGCATTTT
TRBV5-1	.	TRBJ2-6	.	CASSSVVVSGANVLTF	TGCGCCAGCAGCTCGGTGGTCGTCTCTGGGGCCAACGTCCTGACTTTC
TRBV12-3/TRBV12-4	TRBD2	TRBJ2-7	many	CASSRTSGYEQYF	TGTGCCAGCAGCCGGACTAGCGGGTACGAGCAGTACTTC
TRBV5-1	.	TRBJ2-5	few	CASSLVGHGETQYF	TGCGCCAGCAGCTTGGTTGGACACGGAGAGACCCAGTACTTC
TRBV5-1	.	TRBJ2-2	few	CASSLGRGARELFF	TGCGCCAGCAGCTTGGGCAGGGGCGCCAGGGAGCTGTTTTTT
TRBV4-2	.	TRBJ1-2	few	CASSQDYREYGYTF	TGTGCCAGCAGCCAAGACTACAGGGAGTATGGCTACACCTTC
TRBV20-1	TRBD1	TRBJ2-3	many	CSVGQGADTQYF	TGCAGTGTGGGCCAGGGGGCAGATACGCAGTATTTT
TRBV12-5	.	TRBJ2-5	.	CASGSGLEGETQYF	TGTGCTAGTGGTTCCGGGCTGGAGGGGGAGACCCAGTACTTC
TRBV5-1	TRBD2	TRBJ2-1	.	CASSLISGGYNEQFF	TGCGCCAGCAGCTTGATTAGCGGGGGGTACAATGAGCAGTTCTTC
TRBV7-2	TRBD2	TRBJ2-3	few	CASSRLAGRGLTDTQYF	TGTGCCAGCAGCAGACTAGCGGGGCGGGGGTTGACAGATACGCAGTATTTT
TRBV7-9	TRBD1	TRBJ2-5	.	CASTSPLFDRDGQETQYF	TGTGCCAGCACCTCGCCACTGTTCGACAGGGACGGTCAAGAGACCCAGTACTTC
TRBV5-1	.	TRBJ2-5	.	CASSTRVRQETQYF	TGCGCCAGCAGCACGAGGGTAAGACAAGAGACCCAGTACTTC
TRBV12-3/TRBV12-4	.	TRBJ1-6	many	CASSPRGLSSYNSPLHF	TGTGCCAGCAGCCCCCGAGGACTGAGCTCCTATAATTCACCCCTCCACTTT
TRBV20-1	.	TRBJ1-2	.	CSAAGPGRLNYGYTF	TGCAGTGCCGCGGGACCGGGGCGTCTCAACTATGGCTACACCTTC
TRBV30	TRBD2	TRBJ2-3	many	CAWRTAGGRMDTQYF	TGTGCCTGGAGAACAGCGGGGGGCCGGATGGATACGCAGTATTTT
TRBV18	.	TRBJ2-7	few	CASSPAIGYEQYF	TGTGCCAGCTCACCGGCCATCGGCTACGAGCAGTACTTC
TRBV20-1	TRBD1	TRBJ1-5	many	CSARFGVWGQGVPPQHF	TGCAGTGCTCGGTTTGGTGTTTGGGGACAGGGGGTCCCGCCCCAGCATTTT
TRBV10-3	.	TRBJ2-3	many	CAISESYTSPVTDTQYF	TGTGCCATCAGTGAGTCGTATACCAGTCCAGTCACAGATACGCAGTATTTT
TRBV6-2/TRBV6-3	.	TRBJ2-5	many	CASSWLGLETQYF	TGTGCCAGCAGTTGGTTGGGCCTAGAGACCCAGTACTTC
TRBV25-1	.	TRBJ1-5	many	CASRGGNQPQHF	TGTGCCAGCAGGGGGGGGAATCAGCCCCAGCATTTT
TRBV14	.	TRBJ2-3	few	CASSDQLGADTQYF	TGTGCCAGCAGTGACCAACTAGGGGCAGATACGCAGTATTTT
TRBV7-9	.	TRBJ2-5	many	CASRTGYQETQYF	TGTGCCAGCAGAACAGGGTACCAAGAGACCCAGTACTTC